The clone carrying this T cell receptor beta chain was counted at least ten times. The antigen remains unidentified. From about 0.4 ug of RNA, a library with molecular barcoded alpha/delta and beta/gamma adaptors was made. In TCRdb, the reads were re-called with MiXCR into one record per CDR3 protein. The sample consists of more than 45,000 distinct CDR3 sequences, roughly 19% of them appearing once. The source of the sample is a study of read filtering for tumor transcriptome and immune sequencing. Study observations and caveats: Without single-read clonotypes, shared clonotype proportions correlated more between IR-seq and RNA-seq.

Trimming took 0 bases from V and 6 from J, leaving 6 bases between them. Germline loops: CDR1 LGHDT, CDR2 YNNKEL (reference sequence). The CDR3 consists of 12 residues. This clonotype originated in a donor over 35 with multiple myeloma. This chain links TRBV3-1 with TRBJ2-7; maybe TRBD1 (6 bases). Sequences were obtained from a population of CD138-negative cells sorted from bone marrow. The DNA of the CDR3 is TGTGCCAGCAGCCAAGAGGGGGCCGAGCAGTACTTC. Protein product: CASSQEGAEQYF.